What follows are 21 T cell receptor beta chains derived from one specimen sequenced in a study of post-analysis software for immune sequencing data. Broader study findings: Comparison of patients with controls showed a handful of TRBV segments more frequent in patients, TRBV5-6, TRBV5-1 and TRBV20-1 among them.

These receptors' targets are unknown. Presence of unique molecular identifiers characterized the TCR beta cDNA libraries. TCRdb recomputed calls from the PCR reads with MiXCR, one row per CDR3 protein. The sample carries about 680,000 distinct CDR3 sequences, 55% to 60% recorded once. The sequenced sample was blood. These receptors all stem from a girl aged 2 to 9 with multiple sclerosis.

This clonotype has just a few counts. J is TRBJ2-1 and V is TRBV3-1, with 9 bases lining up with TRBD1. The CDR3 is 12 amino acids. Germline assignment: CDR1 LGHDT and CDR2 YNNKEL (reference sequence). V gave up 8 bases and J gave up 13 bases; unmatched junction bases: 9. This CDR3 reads CASAPGDRVQFF. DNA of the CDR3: TGTGCCAGCGCGCCAGGGGACAGGGTTCAGTTCTTC.

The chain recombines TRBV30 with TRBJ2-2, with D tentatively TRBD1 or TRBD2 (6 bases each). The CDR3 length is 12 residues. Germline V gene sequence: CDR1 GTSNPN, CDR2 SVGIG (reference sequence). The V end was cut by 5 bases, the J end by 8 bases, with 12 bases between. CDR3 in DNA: TGTGCCTGGGGGGGGCTAGGAGGGGAGCTGTTTTTT. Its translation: CAWGGLGGELFF.

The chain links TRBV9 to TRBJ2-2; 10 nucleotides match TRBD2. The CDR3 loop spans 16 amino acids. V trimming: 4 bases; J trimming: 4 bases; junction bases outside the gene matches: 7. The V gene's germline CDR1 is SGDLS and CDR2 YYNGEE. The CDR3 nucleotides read TGTGCCAGCAGCACCCTAGCGGGGGAATTCACCGGGGAGCTGTTTTTT. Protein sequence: CASSTLAGEFTGELFF.

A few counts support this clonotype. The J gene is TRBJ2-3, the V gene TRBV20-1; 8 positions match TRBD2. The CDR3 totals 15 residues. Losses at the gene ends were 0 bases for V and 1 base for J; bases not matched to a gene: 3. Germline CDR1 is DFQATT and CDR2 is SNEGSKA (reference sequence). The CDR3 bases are TGCAGTGCTAGAGAATCTAGCGGGCGCACAGATACGCAGTATTTT. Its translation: CSARESSGRTDTQYF.

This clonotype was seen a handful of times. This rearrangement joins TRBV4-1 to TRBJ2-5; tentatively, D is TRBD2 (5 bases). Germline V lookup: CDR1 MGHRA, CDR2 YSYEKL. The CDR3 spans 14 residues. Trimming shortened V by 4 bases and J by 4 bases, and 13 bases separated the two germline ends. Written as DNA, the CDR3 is TGCGCCAGCAGCCCGATTGACGAGGGAGAGACCCAGTACTTC. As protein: CASSPIDEGETQYF.

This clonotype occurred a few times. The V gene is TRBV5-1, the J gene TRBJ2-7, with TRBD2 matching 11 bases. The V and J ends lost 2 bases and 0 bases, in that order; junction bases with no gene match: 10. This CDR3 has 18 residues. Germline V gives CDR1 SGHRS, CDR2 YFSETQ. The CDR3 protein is CASSFATSGRTLSYEQYF. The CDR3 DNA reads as TGCGCCAGCAGCTTCGCCACTAGCGGGAGAACCCTCTCCTACGAGCAGTACTTC.

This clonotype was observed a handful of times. The CDR3 is CASSPDRGSNQPQHF. The CDR3 DNA follows: TGTGCCAGCAGCCCGGACAGGGGTTCTAATCAGCCCCAGCATTTT. The chain couples TRBV27 to TRBJ1-5, with 9 bases lining up with TRBD1. Germline V gene sequence: CDR1 MNHEY, CDR2 SMNVEV (reference sequence). This CDR3 region has 15 residues. V was clipped by 6 bases and J by 4 bases; unmatched bases: 7.

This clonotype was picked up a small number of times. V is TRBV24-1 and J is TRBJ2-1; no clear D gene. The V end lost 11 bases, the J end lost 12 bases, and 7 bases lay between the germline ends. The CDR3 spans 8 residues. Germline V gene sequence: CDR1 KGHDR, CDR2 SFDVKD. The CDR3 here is CAKTLQFF. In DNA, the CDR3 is TGTGCCAAAACTCTGCAGTTCTTC.

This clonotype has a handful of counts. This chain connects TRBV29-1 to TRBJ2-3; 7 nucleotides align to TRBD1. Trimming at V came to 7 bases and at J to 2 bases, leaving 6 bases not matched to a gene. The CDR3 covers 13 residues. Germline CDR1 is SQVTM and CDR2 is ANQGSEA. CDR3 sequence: CSARDSLTDTQYF. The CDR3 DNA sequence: TGCAGCGCACGGGACAGCCTCACAGATACGCAGTATTTT.

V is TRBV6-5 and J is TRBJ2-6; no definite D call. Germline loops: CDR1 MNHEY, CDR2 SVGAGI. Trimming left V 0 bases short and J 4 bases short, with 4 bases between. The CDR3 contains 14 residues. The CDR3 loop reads CASSYSGGANVLTF. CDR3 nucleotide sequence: TGTGCCAGCAGTTACTCGGGGGGGGCCAACGTCCTGACTTTC.

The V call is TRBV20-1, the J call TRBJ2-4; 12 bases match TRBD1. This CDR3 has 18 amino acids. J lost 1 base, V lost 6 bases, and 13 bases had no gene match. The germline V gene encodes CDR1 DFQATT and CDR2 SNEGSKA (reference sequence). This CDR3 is CSAYHAGTGGHAKNIQYF. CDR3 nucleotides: TGCAGTGCCTACCATGCCGGGACAGGGGGCCACGCCAAAAACATTCAGTACTTC.

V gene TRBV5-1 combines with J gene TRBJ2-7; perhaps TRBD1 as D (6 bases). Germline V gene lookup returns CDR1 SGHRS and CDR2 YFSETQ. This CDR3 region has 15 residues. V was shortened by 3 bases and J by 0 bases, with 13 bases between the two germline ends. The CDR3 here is CASSSGHAGSYEQYF. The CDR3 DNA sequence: TGCGCCAGCAGCTCGGGACACGCTGGCTCCTACGAGCAGTACTTC.

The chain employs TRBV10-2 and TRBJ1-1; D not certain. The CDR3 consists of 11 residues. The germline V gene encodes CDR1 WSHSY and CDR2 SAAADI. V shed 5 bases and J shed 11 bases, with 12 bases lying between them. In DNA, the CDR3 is TGCGCCAGCAGTTCCGACCTTAATGCTTTCTTT. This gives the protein CASSSDLNAFF.

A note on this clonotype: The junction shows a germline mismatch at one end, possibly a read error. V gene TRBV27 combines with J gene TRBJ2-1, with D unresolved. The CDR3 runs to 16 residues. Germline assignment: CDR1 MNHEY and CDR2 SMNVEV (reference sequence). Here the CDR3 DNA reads TGTGCCAGCAGCACCAGGTTCCGAAGCTCCTGCAATGAGCAGTTCTTC. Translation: CASSTRFRSSCNEQFF.

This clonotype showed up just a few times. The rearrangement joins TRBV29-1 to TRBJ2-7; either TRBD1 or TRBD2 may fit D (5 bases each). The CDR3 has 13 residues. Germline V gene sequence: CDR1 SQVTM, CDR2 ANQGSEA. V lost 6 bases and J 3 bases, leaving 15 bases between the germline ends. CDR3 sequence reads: CSVRWDGSYEQYF. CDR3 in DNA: TGCAGCGTCCGCTGGGACGGCAGCTACGAGCAGTACTTC.

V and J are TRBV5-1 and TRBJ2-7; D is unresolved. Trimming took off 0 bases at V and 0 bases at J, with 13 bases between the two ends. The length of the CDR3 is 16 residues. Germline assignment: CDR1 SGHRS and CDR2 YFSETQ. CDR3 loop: CASSLARSADSYEQYF. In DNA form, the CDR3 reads TGCGCCAGCAGCTTGGCGCGTTCGGCAGACTCCTACGAGCAGTACTTC.

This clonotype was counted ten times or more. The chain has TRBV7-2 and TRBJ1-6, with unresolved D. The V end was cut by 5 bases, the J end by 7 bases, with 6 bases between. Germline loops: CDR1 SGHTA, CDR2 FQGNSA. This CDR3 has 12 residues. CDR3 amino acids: CASSSYNSPLHF. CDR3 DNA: TGTGCCAGCAGCAGTTACAATTCACCCCTCCACTTT. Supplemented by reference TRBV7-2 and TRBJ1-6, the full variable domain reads GAGVSQSPSNKVTEKGKDVELRCDPISGHTALYWYRQSLGQGLEFLIYFQGNSAPDKSGLPSDRFSAERTGGSVSTLTIQRTQQEDSAVYLCASSSYNSPLHFGNGTRLTVT.

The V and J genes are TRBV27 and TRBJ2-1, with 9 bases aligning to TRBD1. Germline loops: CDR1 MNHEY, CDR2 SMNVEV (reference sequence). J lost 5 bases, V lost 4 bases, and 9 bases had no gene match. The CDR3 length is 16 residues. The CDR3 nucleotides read TGTGCCAGCAGTTCTACAACTGGGACAGGGAACAATGAGCAGTTCTTC. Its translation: CASSSTTGTGNNEQFF.

Written as DNA, the CDR3 is TGCAGTGCTAGAGATCCATCGACCCCCAACTCCTACAATGAGCAGTTCTTC. Residues: CSARDPSTPNSYNEQFF. The chain uses TRBV20-1 and TRBJ2-1, with D hard to call. Germline V lookup: CDR1 DFQATT, CDR2 SNEGSKA (reference sequence). This CDR3 is built from 17 residues. V lost 0 bases, J lost 0 bases, and 15 bases lay in between.

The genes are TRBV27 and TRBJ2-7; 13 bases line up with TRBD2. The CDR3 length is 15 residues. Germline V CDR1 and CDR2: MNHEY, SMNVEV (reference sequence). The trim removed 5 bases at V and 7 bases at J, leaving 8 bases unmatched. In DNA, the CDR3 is TGTGCCAGCAGTCCGCTACTAGCGGGAGGGGAAGAGCAGTACTTC. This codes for CASSPLLAGGEEQYF.

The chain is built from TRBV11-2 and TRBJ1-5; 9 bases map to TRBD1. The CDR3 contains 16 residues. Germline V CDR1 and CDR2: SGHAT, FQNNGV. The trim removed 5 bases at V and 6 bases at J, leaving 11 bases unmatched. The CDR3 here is CASSPKPGQGVQPQHF. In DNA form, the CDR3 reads TGTGCCAGCAGCCCAAAGCCGGGACAGGGCGTTCAGCCCCAGCATTTT.